The 6 T cell receptor beta chains in this list originate from one sample, sequenced in a study of vaccination effects on CD4 cells after COVID-19. These receptors have no known antigen. Generated by immunoSEQ multiplex PCR, the TCRdb table keeps only in-frame clones and is missing some. The repertoire holds about 40,000 clones, with about two thirds as singletons. In the ViraFEST assay, antigen-specific CD4+ clonotypes were identified by expansion after peptide-pool stimulation. Cells that had been cultured for 10 days were the source of isolated CD4+ T cells. Having tested negative for nucleocapsid antibodies, the vaccine recipients showed no prior SARS-CoV-2 infection. The specimen was CD4+ T cells from PBMCs cultured with SARS-CoV-2 spike peptides, collected before COVID-19 vaccination. The receptors shown here come from a human donor who received a COVID-19 vaccine.

The rearrangement joins TRBV6-5 to TRBJ2-2; the D gene is possibly TRBD1 (6 bases). V was trimmed by 8 bases and J by 6 bases, leaving 16 bases between them. Germline V CDR1 and CDR2: MNHEY, SVGAGI. The CDR3 sequence is 14 residues long. The CDR3 protein is CASLRDTGAGELFF. DNA of the CDR3: TGTGCCAGCCTCCGGGACACCGGGGCCGGGGAGCTGTTTTTT.

This clone has more than one count but fewer than ten. The chain joins TRBV15 to TRBJ1-6; weak D call: TRBD1 (6 bases). The CDR3 runs to 14 residues. Germline V gene lookup returns CDR1 LNHNV and CDR2 YYDKDF (reference sequence). V was shortened by 2 bases and J by 10 bases, with 12 bases between the two germline ends. The CDR3 here is CATSRTGMGSPLHF. The CDR3 DNA sequence: TGTGCCACCAGCAGAACAGGGATGGGGTCACCCCTCCACTTT. The variable domain in full, completed from reference TRBV15 and TRBJ1-6, reads DAMVIQNPRYQVTQFGKPVTLSCSQTLNHNVMYWYQQKSSQAPKLLFHYYDKDFNNEADTPDNFQSRRPNTSFCFLDIRSPGLGDTAMYLCATSRTGMGSPLHFGNGTRLTVT.

The gene calls are TRBV2 and TRBJ1-1; D call uncertain. The CDR3 sequence is 12 residues long. V lost 7 bases and J 6 bases, leaving 12 bases between the germline ends. In germline, CDR1 is SNHLY, CDR2 FYNNEI. This chain's CDR3 is CASTGARAEAFF. In DNA, the CDR3 is TGTGCCAGCACCGGTGCGCGGGCTGAAGCTTTCTTT.

The gene calls are TRBV12-3 or TRBV12-4 and TRBJ2-7; D is undetermined. Trimming stripped 4 bases from V and 2 bases from J, with 3 bases between. This CDR3 has 11 residues. CDR3 loop: CASSSTYEQYF. The CDR3 DNA follows: TGTGCCAGCAGTTCCACCTACGAGCAGTACTTC.

The V and J genes are TRBV6-2 or TRBV6-3 and TRBJ1-6; a possible D gene is TRBD1 (5 bases). The CDR3 runs to 13 residues. The germline V gene has CDR1 MNHEY and CDR2 SVGEGT. V lost 2 bases to trimming and J lost 8 bases, with 7 bases between them. The CDR3, as DNA: TGTGCCAGCAGTTACGTAGGGGATTCACCCCTCCACTTT. Translation gives CASSYVGDSPLHF.

This clone appeared a few times. V usage is TRBV21-1 and J usage is TRBJ2-1; the table's D call, TRBD1, has no DNA check behind it. TRBV21-1 is reported as a pseudogene. There are 15 residues in the CDR3. The CDR3 DNA is TGTGCCAGCAGCACAACTCCGGGACAGGGATGTGAGCAGTTCTTC. This sequence encodes CASSTTPGQGCEQFF.